This entry describes one T cell receptor beta chain. The antigen is undetermined. The CDR3 totals 14 residues. The V end lost 8 bases, the J end lost 1 base, and 15 bases lay between the germline ends. Germline V gives CDR1 GTSNPN, CDR2 SVGIG (reference sequence). Measured with immunoSEQ multiplex PCR; TCRdb has only the in-frame clones, and not every one. The data hold around 20,000 clones, with less than 75% observed a single time. The unexposed donors gave CD4+ T cells in about 2011-2018, prior to COVID-19. The cells were cultured for 10 days before CD4+ T cells were isolated. The entry originates in a study of CD4 T cells in relation to SARS-CoV-2 and coronaviruses. Study-wide context: PBMCs were cultured with antigen for nine to eleven days before TCR beta sequencing.

Study conclusions and caveats: Compared with monoreactive clones, crossreactive clones showed significantly weaker SARS-CoV-2 expansion.

The source of this sequence is a human donor in good health. The chain carries TRBV30 and TRBJ2-1; possible D gene TRBD1, 6 bases. Sequencing input: CD4+ T cells from PBMCs, cultured in vitro. CDR3 nucleotides: TGTGCCACCTTCAGGGGAAAGTCCTACAATGAGCAGTTCTTC. Residues: CATFRGKSYNEQFF.